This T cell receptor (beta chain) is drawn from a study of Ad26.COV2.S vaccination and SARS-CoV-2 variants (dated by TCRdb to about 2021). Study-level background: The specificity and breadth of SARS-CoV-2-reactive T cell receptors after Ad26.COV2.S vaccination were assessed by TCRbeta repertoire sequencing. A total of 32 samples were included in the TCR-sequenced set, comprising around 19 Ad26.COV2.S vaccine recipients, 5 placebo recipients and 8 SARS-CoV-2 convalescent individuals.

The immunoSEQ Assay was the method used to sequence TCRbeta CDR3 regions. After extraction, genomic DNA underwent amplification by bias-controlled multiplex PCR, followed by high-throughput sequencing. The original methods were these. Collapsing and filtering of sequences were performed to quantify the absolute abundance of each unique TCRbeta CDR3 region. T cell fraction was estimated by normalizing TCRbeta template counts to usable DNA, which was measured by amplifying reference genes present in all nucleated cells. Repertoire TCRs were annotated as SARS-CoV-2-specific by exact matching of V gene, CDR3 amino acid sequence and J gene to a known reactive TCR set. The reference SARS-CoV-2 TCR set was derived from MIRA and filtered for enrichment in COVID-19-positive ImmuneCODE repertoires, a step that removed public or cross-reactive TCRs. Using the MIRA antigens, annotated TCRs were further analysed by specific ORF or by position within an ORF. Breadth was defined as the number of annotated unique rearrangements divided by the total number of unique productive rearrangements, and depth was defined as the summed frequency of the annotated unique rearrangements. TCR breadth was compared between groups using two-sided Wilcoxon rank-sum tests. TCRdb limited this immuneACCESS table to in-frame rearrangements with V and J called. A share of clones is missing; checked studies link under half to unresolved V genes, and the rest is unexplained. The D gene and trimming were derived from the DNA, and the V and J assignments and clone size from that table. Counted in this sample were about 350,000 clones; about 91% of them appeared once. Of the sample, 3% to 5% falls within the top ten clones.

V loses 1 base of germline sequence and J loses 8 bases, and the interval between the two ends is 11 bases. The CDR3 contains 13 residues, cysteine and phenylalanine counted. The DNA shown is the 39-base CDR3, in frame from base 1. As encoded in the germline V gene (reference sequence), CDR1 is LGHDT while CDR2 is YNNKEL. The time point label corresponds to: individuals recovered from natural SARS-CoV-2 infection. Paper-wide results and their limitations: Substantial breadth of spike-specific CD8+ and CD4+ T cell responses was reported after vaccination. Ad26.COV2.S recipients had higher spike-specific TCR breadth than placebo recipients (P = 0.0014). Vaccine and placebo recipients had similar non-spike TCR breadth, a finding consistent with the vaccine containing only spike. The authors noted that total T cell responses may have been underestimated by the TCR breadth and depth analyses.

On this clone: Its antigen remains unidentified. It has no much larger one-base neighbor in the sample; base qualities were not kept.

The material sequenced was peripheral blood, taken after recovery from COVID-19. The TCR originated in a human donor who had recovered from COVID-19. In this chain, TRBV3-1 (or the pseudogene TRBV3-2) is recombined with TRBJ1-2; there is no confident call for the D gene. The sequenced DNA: TGTGCCAGCAGCCAAGGTAGGGTCGGAGGCTACACCTTC. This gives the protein CASSQGRVGGYTF.